Each of the 23 T cell receptor beta chains below was sequenced from the same sample in a study of blood T cell repertoires in COVID-19. The repertoire was sequenced with immunoSEQ multiplex PCR; TCRdb's copy has only in-frame clones and lacks some. Of about 260,000 clones in the sample, 85% to 90% were seen once. The specimen sequenced was peripheral blood. The receptor set was obtained from a woman in her 30s with COVID-19, enrolled during active disease.

The V and J genes are TRBV5-1 and TRBJ2-5, with unresolved D. Germline CDR1 reads SGHRS; CDR2 reads YFSETQ. The CDR3 has 13 residues. Trimming removed 0 bases at V and 3 bases at J, with 6 bases between. The CDR3 DNA is TGCGCCAGCAGCTTGGGTGAGGAAGAGACCCAGTACTTC. Its protein is CASSLGEEETQYF.

The gene calls are TRBV30 and TRBJ1-1, with no clear D. Germline assignment: CDR1 GTSNPN and CDR2 SVGIG (reference sequence). V gave up 1 base and J gave up 1 base, with 13 bases separating them. CDR3 size: 15 residues. The CDR3 nucleotides are TGTGCCTGGAGTGGGGGAGGGAGCCCGAACACTGAAGCTTTCTTT. Translating gives CAWSGGGSPNTEAFF.

The rearrangement links TRBV6-6 to TRBJ1-5; 7 nucleotides align to TRBD1. J lost 0 bases, V lost 2 bases, and 1 base had no gene match. The CDR3 contains 15 residues. Germline V gene data show CDR1 as MNHNY and CDR2 as SVGAGI (reference sequence). CDR3 residues: CASSYDRVSNQPQHF. The CDR3, as DNA: TGTGCCAGCAGTTACGACAGGGTTAGCAATCAGCCCCAGCATTTT.

The chain has TRBV7-2 and TRBJ2-1, with 7 bases aligning to TRBD1. The trim removed 5 bases at V and 6 bases at J, leaving 7 bases unmatched. Per germline, CDR1 SGHTA and CDR2 FQGNSA. The CDR3 covers 14 residues. This CDR3 reads CASSDGQESNEQFF. The CDR3 DNA is TGTGCCAGCAGCGATGGACAGGAATCCAATGAGCAGTTCTTC.

This clone appeared a single time. This chain links TRBV27 with TRBJ2-1; no definite D call. Trimming removed 11 bases from V and 6 bases from J, with 14 bases in between. CDR3 length equals 12 residues. In germline, CDR1 is MNHEY, CDR2 SMNVEV (reference sequence). The CDR3 DNA sequence: TGTGCCTCCAAAGAGCGAGGCAATGAGCAGTTCTTC. Amino acid sequence: CASKERGNEQFF.

The CDR3 nucleotides are TGCGCCAGCAGCTTGGCCGGTCAGGGCCACGAGCAGTACTTC. It encodes CASSLAGQGHEQYF. The V and J genes are TRBV5-1 and TRBJ2-7; D might be TRBD1 (5 bases). Per the germline V gene, CDR1 is SGHRS and CDR2 is YFSETQ. The CDR3 loop spans 14 amino acids. Trimming took off 0 bases at V and 5 bases at J, with 12 bases between the two ends.

The chain is built from TRBV11-2 and TRBJ1-1; no clear D. In germline, CDR1 is SGHAT, CDR2 FQNNGV. This CDR3 region has 12 residues. Trimming removed 3 bases from V and 1 base from J, with 3 bases in between. CDR3 region: CASSFKNTEAFF. The CDR3 DNA follows: TGTGCCAGCAGCTTTAAGAACACTGAAGCTTTCTTT.

The chain joins TRBV3-1 (or the pseudogene TRBV3-2) to TRBJ1-2; no clear D gene. Germline lookup yields CDR1 LGHDT and CDR2 YNNKEL (reference sequence). CDR3 length equals 18 residues. V shed 2 bases and J shed 2 bases, with 21 bases lying between them. CDR3 in DNA: TGTGCCAGCAGCCAATGGGAGAGTGGGCGGGTAACGAACTATGGCTACACCTTC. Translation: CASSQWESGRVTNYGYTF.

This clone was seen only a few times. CDR3 DNA sequence: TGTGCCAGCAGTCCCGGGACACCAGAAGCTTTCTTT. It yields the protein CASSPGTPEAFF. The chain recombines TRBV27 with TRBJ1-1, with D perhaps TRBD1 (6 bases). With 5 bases removed from V and 8 bases from J, the gap between germline ends came to 12 bases. Germline V gives CDR1 MNHEY, CDR2 SMNVEV (reference sequence). The CDR3 consists of 12 residues.

The CDR3 reads CASRWASGANVLTF. DNA of the CDR3: TGTGCCAGCAGGTGGGCATCTGGGGCCAACGTCCTGACTTTC. The V call is TRBV27, the J call TRBJ2-6; no clear D. This CDR3 is built from 14 residues. Germline CDR1 MNHEY, CDR2 SMNVEV (reference sequence). The ends were cut back, 6 bases at V and 1 base at J, with 7 bases in the middle.

The V and J genes are TRBV6-5 and TRBJ1-2; D possibly corresponds to TRBD1 (5 bases). V was clipped by 0 bases and J by 6 bases, with 8 bases between them. Germline CDR1 MNHEY, CDR2 SVGAGI. The CDR3 contains 13 residues. The CDR3 bases are TGTGCCAGCAGTTACTCCGCCAGGGATGGCTACACCTTC. Its translation: CASSYSARDGYTF.

The chain links TRBV7-9 to TRBJ2-7; unclear D gene. Trimming stripped 0 bases from V and 6 bases from J, with 9 bases between. Germline V CDR1 and CDR2: SEHNR, FQNEAQ (reference sequence). The CDR3 extends over 13 amino acids. The CDR3 protein is CASSLAGSTEQYF. The CDR3 nucleotides read TGTGCCAGCAGCTTAGCGGGCTCGACCGAGCAGTACTTC.

This chain joins TRBV11-2 and TRBJ1-2, with TRBD1 identical over 8 bases. CDR1 SGHAT and CDR2 FQNNGV come from the germline V gene. CDR3 length: 14 residues. V was clipped by 5 bases and J by 4 bases; unmatched bases: 6. CDR3 amino acids: CASSPDRGSYGYTF. The CDR3, as DNA: TGTGCCAGCAGCCCAGACAGGGGCTCCTATGGCTACACCTTC.

As concerns this clone: Other DNA variants within this sample encode the same CDR3. The chain employs TRBV5-1 and TRBJ1-4; TRBD1 is a possible D gene (5 bases). Germline V gene data show CDR1 as SGHRS and CDR2 as YFSETQ. The CDR3 is 14 amino acids. V was clipped by 4 bases and J by 4 bases, with 11 bases between them. The CDR3 protein is CASSPGGGNEKLFF. The CDR3 DNA is TGCGCCAGCAGCCCTGGGGGGGGTAATGAAAAACTGTTTTTT.

This clone has just one count. CDR3 bases: TGTGCCAGCAGCTTCGCAAGCGTGACCATGCAGTTCTTC. It is translated as CASSFASVTMQFF. V usage is TRBV11-2 and J usage is TRBJ2-1, with D hard to call. The V end lost 3 bases, the J end lost 12 bases, and 15 bases lay between the germline ends. Germline V gene sequence: CDR1 SGHAT, CDR2 FQNNGV. The CDR3 sequence is 13 residues long.

The V call is TRBV6-5, the J call TRBJ1-3, with 9 bases matching TRBD1. The CDR3 is 15 residues long. Looked up from germline, CDR1 is MNHEY and CDR2 is SVGAGI. Trimming at V came to 4 bases and at J to 4 bases, leaving 5 bases not matched to a gene. The CDR3 bases are TGTGCCAGCAGTTTAGGGGGACAGGGAGGAAACACCATATATTTT. This gives the protein CASSLGGQGGNTIYF.

The genes are TRBV6-5 and TRBJ1-6, with D possibly being TRBD1 (6 bases). The CDR3 loop spans 16 amino acids. CDR1 MNHEY and CDR2 SVGAGI come from the germline V gene. V was clipped by 0 bases and J by 4 bases, with 10 bases between them. CDR3 loop: CASSYSGDIYNSPLHF. The CDR3 nucleotides read TGTGCCAGCAGTTACTCGGGGGACATATATAATTCACCCCTCCACTTT.

The chain has TRBV11-2 and TRBJ1-3, with 7 bases fitting TRBD1. The CDR3 runs to 15 residues. CDR1 SGHAT and CDR2 FQNNGV come from the germline V gene. The V and J ends lost 5 bases and 1 base, in that order; junction bases with no gene match: 5. This chain's CDR3 is CASSRGGSSGNTIYF. CDR3 bases: TGTGCCAGCAGCCGAGGGGGCAGTTCTGGAAACACCATATATTTT.

This clone was counted a single time. The rearrangement joins TRBV11-3 to TRBJ2-3; maybe TRBD1 (6 bases). CDR3 size: 15 residues. Trimming took 5 bases from V and 3 from J, leaving 15 bases between them. The germline V gene encodes CDR1 SGHNT and CDR2 YENEEA. The CDR3 region is CASSLNGQTTDTQYF. The CDR3 coding sequence is TGTGCCAGCAGCCTCAATGGACAGACGACAGATACGCAGTATTTT.

This chain joins TRBV27 and TRBJ2-2, with 8 bases fitting TRBD1. The CDR3 consists of 16 residues. With 3 bases clipped from V and 4 bases from J, the junction kept 7 bases outside the gene matches. Germline CDR1 and CDR2: MNHEY and SMNVEV (reference sequence). As DNA, the CDR3 is TGTGCCAGCAGTTTGTTATCAGGGGGCGGCACCGGGGAGCTGTTTTTT. Protein: CASSLLSGGGTGELFF.

J is TRBJ1-6 and V is TRBV5-1, with 7 bases identical to TRBD1. This CDR3 is 17 amino acids long. J was trimmed by 2 bases and V by 4 bases; bases with no gene match: 9. Germline V gene sequence: CDR1 SGHRS, CDR2 YFSETQ. Here the CDR3 DNA reads TGCGCCAGCAGCAACCCGACAGGGTTCGCCTATAATTCACCCCTCCACTTT. This gives the protein CASSNPTGFAYNSPLHF.

V gene TRBV29-1 combines with J gene TRBJ2-7; D may be TRBD2 (6 bases). Trimming shortened V by 3 bases and J by 4 bases, and 13 bases separated the two germline ends. Germline V lookup: CDR1 SQVTM, CDR2 ANQGSEA. This CDR3 spans 13 amino acids. CDR3 protein: CSVDGGDGYEQYF. The DNA of the CDR3 is TGCAGCGTTGATGGCGGGGATGGTTACGAGCAGTACTTC.

The chain is built from TRBV12-3 or TRBV12-4 and TRBJ1-1; D not resolved. Trimming took 5 bases from V and 1 from J, leaving 8 bases between them. The CDR3 totals 13 residues. The DNA for the CDR3 is TGTGCCAGCAGTGTGAGATCGAACACTGAAGCTTTCTTT. Residues: CASSVRSNTEAFF.